These T cell receptor beta chains were read from a single sample in a study of monozygotic twins with inflammatory bowel disease. From its re-call of the 5' RACE reads, TCRdb lists each CDR3 protein once, without DNA. This sample's table has 300,000 to 350,000 distinct CDR3 sequences. Sequenced sample: blood. These receptors all come from a human donor with ulcerative colitis or Crohn's disease, or a healthy co-twin of an affected twin (not recorded which). Each CDR3 is given with its conserved first and last residue.

v_gene	j_gene	CDR3aa
TRBV6-1	TRBJ2-1	CASSPTHGDRYNEQFF
TRBV19	TRBJ2-1	CASSIQRTPYNEQFF
TRBV7-2	TRBJ1-3	CASSLSPSSGNTIYF
TRBV7-9	TRBJ2-2	CASTIAGGPSGELFF
TRBV11-2	TRBJ2-2	CASSPSGRDSRELFF
TRBV14	TRBJ2-7	CASSHAQGATYEQYF
TRBV20-1	TRBJ1-4	CSAHPAATNEKLFF
TRBV7-2	TRBJ1-1	CASSLTGRDEAFF
TRBV29-1	TRBJ1-1	CSVEDLGGDTEAFF
TRBV28	TRBJ2-4	CASSFSSSIQYF
TRBV11-2	TRBJ1-2	CASSLEPGGGQLF
TRBV12-3/TRBV12-4	TRBJ2-1	CASTRRGEQFF
TRBV27	TRBJ2-3	CASSFSSTDTQYF
TRBV9	TRBJ2-2	CASSVEAGAHTGELFF
TRBV3-1	TRBJ1-6	CASSLGGVNFSPLHF
TRBV5-1	TRBJ2-1	CASSLAGLPGHKNEQFF